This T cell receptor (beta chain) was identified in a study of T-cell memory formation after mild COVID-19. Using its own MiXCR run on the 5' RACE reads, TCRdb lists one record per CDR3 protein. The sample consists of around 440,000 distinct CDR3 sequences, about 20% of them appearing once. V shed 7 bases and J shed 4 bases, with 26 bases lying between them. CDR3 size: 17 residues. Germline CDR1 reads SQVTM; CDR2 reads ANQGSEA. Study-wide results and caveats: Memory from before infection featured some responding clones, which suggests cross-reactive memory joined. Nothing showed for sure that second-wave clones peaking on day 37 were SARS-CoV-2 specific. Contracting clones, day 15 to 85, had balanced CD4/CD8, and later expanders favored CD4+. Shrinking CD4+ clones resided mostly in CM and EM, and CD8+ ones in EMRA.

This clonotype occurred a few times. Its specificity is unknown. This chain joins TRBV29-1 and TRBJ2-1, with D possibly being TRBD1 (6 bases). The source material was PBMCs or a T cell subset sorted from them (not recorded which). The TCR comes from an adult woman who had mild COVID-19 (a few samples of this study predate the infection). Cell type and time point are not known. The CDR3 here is CSATGFVLNPGYNEQFF. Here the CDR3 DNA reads TGCAGCGCCACAGGGTTTGTCCTCAACCCGGGGTACAATGAGCAGTTCTTC.